A selection of T cell receptor beta chains follows, all from one sample in a study of blood T cell repertoires in COVID-19. Data came from immunoSEQ multiplex PCR; TCRdb stores just in-frame clones and leaves some out. The table has some 530,000 clones, roughly 85% seen once; the top ten hold about 3.2%. Material for sequencing was peripheral blood. Every receptor here comes from a human donor in a cohort sampled during active COVID-19. CDR3s include the opening cysteine and the closing phenylalanine or tryptophan. D genes are given only for firm matches. Size tells how often a clone was seen (once, few, many) or the class of an expanded clone, and some rows leave it out.

abundance | j_gene | d_gene | v_gene | CDR3nt | CDR3aa
- | TRBJ2-3 | TRBD2 | TRBV5-1 | TGCGCCAGCAGCCCGACTAGCGGGAGTAAAATCACAGATACGCAGTATTTT | CASSPTSGSKITDTQYF
- | TRBJ2-5 | - | TRBV21-1 | TGTGCCAGCAGCAAAAGGGGAAAGTACCAAGAGACCCAGTACTTC | CASSKRGKYQETQYF
- | TRBJ1-2 | - | TRBV7-3 | TGTGCCAGCAGCCCAACAGTTGACTATGGCTACACCTTC | CASSPTVDYGYTF
few | TRBJ1-2 | - | TRBV6-6 | TGTGCCAGCAACCGAGAGGCAGTCATATATGGCTACACCTTC | CASNREAVIYGYTF
- | TRBJ2-7 | TRBD1 | TRBV6-2/TRBV6-3 | TGTGCCAGCAGCTCCCAGGACAGGGTGGGATACGAGCAGTACTTC | CASSSQDRVGYEQYF
once | TRBJ2-3 | - | TRBV9 | TGTGCCAGCAGGAAAAGCTACCAGGGGACAGATACGCAGTATTTT | CASRKSYQGTDTQYF
- | TRBJ2-3 | TRBD2 | TRBV27 | TGTGCCAGCAGTTTAAGAAGCGGGATACGAGGCACAGATACGCAGTATTTT | CASSLRSGIRGTDTQYF
- | TRBJ2-3 | - | TRBV19 | TGTGCCAGTAGTATCCGTCGCGGGTCTCTAGGCACAGATACGCAGTATTTT | CASSIRRGSLGTDTQYF
- | TRBJ1-1 | - | TRBV7-3 | TGTGCCAGCAGCGAGTGGAGGAACACTGAAGCTTTCTTT | CASSEWRNTEAFF
- | TRBJ2-7 | TRBD1 | TRBV6-5 | TGTGCCAGCAGTCGGGACAGGGAAGCCTACGAGCAGTACTTC | CASSRDREAYEQYF
- | TRBJ2-1 | - | TRBV12-3/TRBV12-4 | TGTGCCACCACGAGAGGAAAGCAGTTCTTC | CATTRGKQFF
- | TRBJ2-3 | TRBD2 | TRBV3-1/TRBV3-2 | TGTGCCAGCACCTCCCGTGGGACTAGCGGGAGTGTGCAGTATTTT | CASTSRGTSGSVQYF
once | TRBJ2-1 | TRBD1 | TRBV5-6 | TGTGCCAGCAGCTTGACAGGACAGGGGGCGCTCGAGCAGTTCTTC | CASSLTGQGALEQFF
- | TRBJ1-1 | - | TRBV18 | TGTGCCAGCTCATCTCGACTTGGGGGGGCGATGAACACTGAAGCTTTCTTT | CASSSRLGGAMNTEAFF
- | TRBJ1-2 | TRBD1 | TRBV14 | TGTGCCAGCAGCCAAGAATCAGGGGGGCTGACTAACTATGGCTACACCTTC | CASSQESGGLTNYGYTF
- | TRBJ2-3 | - | TRBV7-6 | TGTGCCAGCAGCCAGAGGACAGATATCACAGATACGCAGTATTTT | CASSQRTDITDTQYF
- | TRBJ1-5 | TRBD1 | TRBV4-3 | TGCGCCAGCAGCCAAGATCTACAGGGGTTAAATCAGCCCCAGCATTTT | CASSQDLQGLNQPQHF
- | TRBJ2-1 | - | TRBV9 | TGTGCCAGCAGCGTAGGTCAGGGGCGGACGGATGAGCAGTTCTTC | CASSVGQGRTDEQFF
- | TRBJ1-4 | TRBD1 | TRBV27 | TGTGCCAGCAGTTTACGTTCAGGGGGCGATGAAAAACTGTTTTTT | CASSLRSGGDEKLFF
- | TRBJ2-3 | TRBD2 | TRBV9 | TGTGCCAGCAGCGTGCTAGCGGGAGCAGATACGCAGTATTTT | CASSVLAGADTQYF
- | TRBJ1-4 | - | TRBV29-1 | TGCAGCGTCAGGGGACCGTCTAATGAAAAACTGTTTTTT | CSVRGPSNEKLFF
- | TRBJ2-1 | - | TRBV20-1 | TGCAGTGCTAGTCTAACTAGGAATGAGCAGTTCTTC | CSASLTRNEQFF
- | TRBJ1-4 | - | TRBV25-1 | TGTGCCAGCAGAGGACAGCCGACGGAAAAACTGTTTTTT | CASRGQPTEKLFF
- | TRBJ2-3 | TRBD2 | TRBV27 | TGTGCCAGCAGTTCCACAGGAGCCCCGGGACTAGCGGGAGCCTACACAGATACGCAGTATTTT | CASSSTGAPGLAGAYTDTQYF
once | TRBJ1-2 | - | TRBV28 | TGTGCCAGCAGTTTCGGACAGAGCTATGGCTACACCTTC | CASSFGQSYGYTF
few | TRBJ2-6 | - | TRBV21-1 | TGTGCCAGCAGCCCCCCCCGGGGGGATCCTGGGGCCAACGTCCTGACTTTC | CASSPPRGDPGANVLTF
- | TRBJ2-3 | - | TRBV21-1 | TGTGCCAGCAGCAAGGAGGCAGGGGCCTGCACAGATACGCAGTATTTT | CASSKEAGACTDTQYF
- | TRBJ2-1 | TRBD2 | TRBV12-5 | TGTGCTAGTGGTTTGAGTAATCGCCCTTGGACTAGCGATAGGAATGAGCAGTTCTTC | CASGLSNRPWTSDRNEQFF
- | TRBJ1-4 | - | TRBV5-1 | TGCGCCAGCAGCTTGGCGAGGGCGCAGGATGAAAAACTGTTTTTT | CASSLARAQDEKLFF
- | TRBJ2-1 | TRBD2 | TRBV9 | TGTGCCAGCAGCGTAGGGAGCGGGAGGTGGAATGAGCAGTTCTTC | CASSVGSGRWNEQFF
- | TRBJ1-5 | - | TRBV19 | TGTGCCAGTAGTCGCAGGACAAGCAATCAGCCCCAGCATTTT | CASSRRTSNQPQHF
- | TRBJ1-1 | - | TRBV27 | TGTGCCAGCAGTCCCTCTGGACTGATTAACACTGAAGCTTTCTTT | CASSPSGLINTEAFF
- | TRBJ2-1 | - | TRBV5-6 | TGTGCCAGCAGCAACGGGGACTCCGTCGGCAATGAGCAGTTCTTC | CASSNGDSVGNEQFF
- | TRBJ2-5 | - | TRBV5-6 | TGTGCCAGCAACCTCCCGGGGTACCAAGAGACCCAGTACTTC | CASNLPGYQETQYF
- | TRBJ2-7 | - | TRBV18 | TGTGCCAGCTCACCACGCGACTACGAGCAGTACTTC | CASSPRDYEQYF
once | TRBJ2-5 | TRBD2 | TRBV7-9 | TGTGCCAGCAGCTTACGGGAGGATTTGAGAGAGACCCAGTACTTC | CASSLREDLRETQYF
- | TRBJ1-1 | - | TRBV11-2 | TGTGCCAGCAGCTTAGGTCCCCAGAACACTGAAGCTTTCTTT | CASSLGPQNTEAFF
few | TRBJ2-5 | TRBD2 | TRBV9 | TGTGCCAGCAGCGTAGGACTAGCGGGATTCGGCCAAGAGACCCAGTACTTC | CASSVGLAGFGQETQYF
- | TRBJ1-1 | - | TRBV6-6 | TGTGCCAGCAGTTCGACGAGGGAGCTCAAGGCTTTCTTT | CASSSTRELKAFF
- | TRBJ2-3 | - | TRBV4-3 | TGCGCCAGCAGCACAGGAGTCTCGGGCAGCACGCAGTATTTT | CASSTGVSGSTQYF
- | TRBJ2-7 | - | TRBV7-2 | TGTGCCAGCAGCTTAGGCAGGGGCCCCTACGAGCAGTACTTC | CASSLGRGPYEQYF
few | TRBJ2-7 | TRBD2 | TRBV7-3 | TGTGCCAGCAGCTACGGACTAGCGGGAGCTACGTACGAGCAGTACTTC | CASSYGLAGATYEQYF
- | TRBJ2-3 | - | TRBV4-2 | TGTGCCAGCAGCCAACATGACAGGAGAAAGACAGATACGCAGTATTTT | CASSQHDRRKTDTQYF
- | TRBJ2-3 | TRBD1 | TRBV6-6 | TGTGCCAGCAGTTACTTAGGACAGGGAGGCACAGATACGCAGTATTTT | CASSYLGQGGTDTQYF
- | TRBJ2-5 | TRBD1 | TRBV7-7 | TGTGCTAGCAGCCTACAGGGGACCCCCCAAGAGACCCAGTACTTC | CASSLQGTPQETQYF
once | TRBJ1-5 | - | TRBV19 | TGTGCCAGTAGCTACCCTCTGAGGGGCGGCGCGGGACAGCCCCAGCATTTT | CASSYPLRGGAGQPQHF